This T cell receptor beta chain is drawn from a study of CD8 T cell repertoires and HIV-1 epitope variants. Study as a whole: Twenty-five autologous and known Gag and Nef epitope variant peptides each stimulated T cells separately. Control wells had CMV/EBV/flu peptides, negative Ebola AY9, or no peptide. An uncultured baseline aliquot held 1M T cells.

V dropped 2 bases and J dropped 3 bases, with 14 bases sitting between them. This CDR3 is built from 15 residues. Germline CDR1 KGHSH, CDR2 LQKENI. Clones were read by immunoSEQ multiplex PCR, and TCRdb kept only the in-frame ones, dropping some. The table records several thousand clones, around three fifths of them present only once. On this clone: Antigen specificity is unknown.

Material: cultured CD8+ T cells derived from PBMCs. This receptor was taken from a male donor with HIV. J is TRBJ2-7 and V is TRBV18; TRBD2 might be the D (5 bases). CDR3: CASSPEDVGLYEQYF. As DNA, the CDR3 is TGTGCCAGCTCACCAGAGGACGTCGGACTCTACGAGCAGTACTTC.